This passage covers 2 T cell receptor beta chains from one sample sequenced in a study of cytotoxic CD8 clonotypes in ibrutinib-treated CLL (dated by TCRdb to the early 2020s). The label giving this sample's time point can be read as: approximately eleven months on ibrutinib. The library came from the immunoSEQ multiplex PCR assay. TCRdb re-hosts the immuneACCESS table, in-frame sequences only. Its copies lack some clones; in the studies checked, an unresolved V gene accounts for under half of them, and the cause for the rest is not known. The sample data list some 160,000 clones, and 81% of these were observed just once. About 2% of the sample is taken by the ten largest. This material consisted of PBMCs, taken after 12 months of ibrutinib treatment. Every receptor here comes from a human donor with chronic lymphocytic leukemia.

This clone was observed a handful of times. The genes are TRBV11-2 and TRBJ1-2; no firm D call. V was clipped by 3 bases and J by 7 bases, with 6 bases between them. This CDR3 has 11 residues. Germline values: CDR1 SGHAT, CDR2 FQNNGV. CDR3 in amino acids: CASSLTGGYTF. The CDR3 coding sequence is TGTGCCAGCAGCTTGACGGGTGGCTACACCTTC.

This clone was found a few times. CDR3 in amino acids: CASSTARDRSMFF. The CDR3 region has the DNA TGTGCCAGCAGTACAGCCCGGGACAGGAGTATGTTTTTT. The V call is TRBV7-8, the J call TRBJ1-4; 8 nucleotides align to TRBD1. The length of the CDR3 is 13 residues. Trimming at V came to 6 bases and at J to 15 bases, leaving 12 bases not matched to a gene. Germline values: CDR1 SGHVS, CDR2 FQNEAQ.